This T cell receptor (beta chain) was sequenced during a study of T cell changes during pregnancy in multiple sclerosis. V shed 5 bases, J shed 7 bases, and the junction held 7 bases outside the gene matches. This CDR3 region has 14 residues. Germline CDR1 and CDR2: SGHVS and FNYEAQ. This table comes from immunoSEQ multiplex PCR, and its TCRdb copy is limited to in-frame clones, with some not included. The sample consists of some 36,000 clones, 91% of them appearing once. Sequences were derived from CD4+ T cells from peripheral blood mononuclear cells, sampled in the second trimester of pregnancy. The chain carries TRBV7-6 and TRBJ2-1; 8 bases align to TRBD1. This clonotype was sampled from a female donor in good health, enrolled as a control in a pregnancy study. The DNA for the CDR3 is TGTGCCAGCAGCCCCCGGACAGGGCGGAATGAGCAGTTCTTC. This sequence encodes CASSPRTGRNEQFF.